Listed below are T cell receptor beta chains from one sample, sequenced in a study of shared clonotypes between healthy human individuals. Repertoires were generated with immunoSEQ multiplex PCR, while TCRdb's copy carries only in-frame clones and drops some. This sample has more than 2 million clones, with just over 90% found just once. The specimen sequenced was naive CD8+ T cells from PBMCs. Source of these receptors: a man aged 18 to 30 in good health. Some clones in this sample may be carry-over from other donors' samples. The CDR3 runs from the conserved cysteine through the conserved F or W. The order of the fields is J gene, V gene, clone size, D gene, CDR3 DNA, CDR3 protein. A D gene is named only where the DNA matches it firmly. Not every row has a clone size; where given, it reads once, few, many or a size class.

>TRBJ1-5|TRBV28|NA|NA
TGTGCCAGCAGTTTTTTTAGCAATCAGCCCCAGCATTTT
CASSFFSNQPQHF
>TRBJ2-2|TRBV9|NA|NA
TGTGCCAGCAGCGTAGCCCTTAAAACAGGGAACACCGGGGAGCTGTTTTTT
CASSVALKTGNTGELFF
>TRBJ2-7|TRBV7-9|NA|TRBD1
TGTGCCAGCAGTCCCGACAGGGGGTATTTCTACGAGCAGTACTTC
CASSPDRGYFYEQYF
>TRBJ1-3|TRBV2|once|TRBD1
TGTGCCAGCAGCGAAACAGGGGGGTCGAGTAGCACCATATATTTT
CASSETGGSSSTIYF
>TRBJ2-7|TRBV27|once|TRBD2
TGTGCCAGCAGTATCTACTCGAGCGGGGGGAACTCCTACGAGCAGTACTTC
CASSIYSSGGNSYEQYF
>TRBJ2-3|TRBV18|NA|NA
TGTGCCAGCTCAGATCTCCCTTTGGGGGGCATCACAGATACGCAGTATTTT
CASSDLPLGGITDTQYF
>TRBJ1-1|TRBV5-1|NA|TRBD1
TGCGCCAGCAGATTACAGGGGGAAGCTTTCTTT
CASRLQGEAFF
>TRBJ2-3|TRBV9|NA|TRBD2
TGTGCCAGCAGCGTTGGGACTAGCGGGAAGTGGTCAGATACGCAGTATTTT
CASSVGTSGKWSDTQYF
>TRBJ2-2|TRBV28|NA|NA
TGTGCCAGCAGCCTCAGCGGGACCGGGGAGCTGTTTTTT
CASSLSGTGELFF
>TRBJ1-4|TRBV27|few|NA
TGTGCCAGCAGGTCACTGGGTGAAAAACTGTTTTTT
CASRSLGEKLFF
>TRBJ1-5|TRBV30|NA|NA
TGTGCCTGGAGTGTACGGGAACCGGTGAGCAATCAGCCCCAGCATTTT
CAWSVREPVSNQPQHF
>TRBJ2-7|TRBV28|NA|NA
TGTGCCAGCAGTTTGGCGGCAGGGTCCTACGAGCAGTACTTC
CASSLAAGSYEQYF
>TRBJ2-2|TRBV7-8|NA|TRBD2
TGTGCCAGCAGCCCTACTCCGGGACTAGCGGGAGCCGGGGAGCTGTTTTTT
CASSPTPGLAGAGELFF
>TRBJ2-7|TRBV6-1|NA|TRBD2
TGTGCCAGTACCCTAGCGGTAAACTACGAGCAGTACTTC
CASTLAVNYEQYF
>TRBJ1-2|TRBV29-1|NA|TRBD1
TGCAGCGTTGAGATAGGGACAGCTACTAACTATGGCTACACCTTC
CSVEIGTATNYGYTF
>TRBJ1-5|TRBV2|NA|NA
TGTGCCAGCAGTGCAGGGTTCCGCAATCAGCCCCAGCATTTT
CASSAGFRNQPQHF
>TRBJ1-2|TRBV6-6|NA|NA
TGTGCCAGCAGTTACTCCGTCCGGGGCGCGGACTATGGCTACACCTTC
CASSYSVRGADYGYTF
>TRBJ2-7|TRBV9|NA|TRBD1
TGTGCCAGCAGCATCCGGGACAGAAATTACGAGCAGTACTTC
CASSIRDRNYEQYF
>TRBJ1-3|TRBV29-1|once|NA
TGCAGCGTCCGCCTCCCTGGAAACACCATATATTTT
CSVRLPGNTIYF
>TRBJ2-1|TRBV25-1|NA|NA
TGTGCCAGCCAAGAAGGCAGGGCGGAATACAATGAGCAGTTCTTC
CASQEGRAEYNEQFF
>TRBJ1-2|TRBV9|NA|NA
TGTGCCAGCAGCGTAGGGGAATGGGCCTCTCAACTCTATGGCTACACCTTC
CASSVGEWASQLYGYTF
>TRBJ2-7|TRBV10-3|NA|NA
TGTGCCACCAGCCCGGCCGCCCCAGTCTACGAGCAGTACTTC
CATSPAAPVYEQYF
>TRBJ2-5|TRBV11-2|NA|TRBD2
TGTGCCAGCAGTCCGACTAGCGGGAGTGAGACCCAGTACTTC
CASSPTSGSETQYF
>TRBJ2-2|TRBV19|once|NA
TGTGCCAGTAGTATTCTCCCCAACACCGGGGAGCTGTTTTTT
CASSILPNTGELFF
>TRBJ2-1|TRBV7-2|NA|NA
TGTGCCAGCAGCTTGATTTCAAATGAGCAGTTCTTC
CASSLISNEQFF
>TRBJ1-1|TRBV7-8|NA|NA
TGTGCCAGCAGCTTAAGAGGAGGGGGCACTGAAGCTTTCTTT
CASSLRGGGTEAFF
>TRBJ1-2|TRBV4-1|few|TRBD1
TGCGCCAGCAGCCAAGGGGGACAGGGTGGAGATGGCTACACCTTC
CASSQGGQGGDGYTF
>TRBJ2-5|TRBV13|NA|NA
TGTGCCAGCAGCTTAGGCAGAAAGGAGACCCAGTACTTC
CASSLGRKETQYF
>TRBJ2-7|TRBV29-1|once|NA
TGCAGCGTTGTGCTACCACTCCTAGGCGAGCAGTACTTC
CSVVLPLLGEQYF
>TRBJ1-2|TRBV25-1|NA|TRBD1
TGTGCCAGCAGTGAACAGGGGGCTGACTATGGCTACACCTTC
CASSEQGADYGYTF
>TRBJ2-2|TRBV11-2|NA|NA
TGTGCCAGCAGCTTATGGTCACCACAAAAGGACACCGGGGAGCTGTTTTTT
CASSLWSPQKDTGELFF
>TRBJ2-1|TRBV30|NA|TRBD2
TGTGCCAGGGGGGGACTAGCCAACTACAATGAGCAGTTCTTC
CARGGLANYNEQFF
>TRBJ2-7|TRBV25-1|NA|NA
TGTGCCAGCAGTGTCAGGGGGGGACACGAGCAGTACTTC
CASSVRGGHEQYF
>TRBJ2-7|TRBV15|NA|NA
TGTGCCACCAGCCCTCAGTGGTCTTCCTACGAGCAGTACTTC
CATSPQWSSYEQYF
>TRBJ2-7|TRBV11-1|NA|NA
TGTGCCAGCAGCCAACTATGGGAAGCGGACGAGCAGTACTTC
CASSQLWEADEQYF
>TRBJ2-7|TRBV4-3|NA|NA
TGCGCCAGCAGCCAATCCAGAAGCTCCTACGAGCAGTACTTC
CASSQSRSSYEQYF
>TRBJ2-5|TRBV7-9|NA|NA
TGTGCCAGCAGCTTATTCACGGAGGGGACCCAGTACTTC
CASSLFTEGTQYF
>TRBJ2-7|TRBV7-9|NA|TRBD2
TGTGCCAGCAGACCTGGACTAGACTACGAGCAGTACTTC
CASRPGLDYEQYF
>TRBJ2-5|TRBV27|NA|NA
TGTGCCAGCAGTCTCCAACAGGGTTTGGGAGAGACCCAGTACTTC
CASSLQQGLGETQYF
>TRBJ2-7|TRBV4-2|NA|NA
TGTGCCAGCAGCCCATCCCCCCGGGACCATAGGTACGAGCAGTACTTC
CASSPSPRDHRYEQYF
>TRBJ2-1|TRBV27|NA|TRBD2
TGTGCCAGCAGTCTGGGACTAGCGGGAACGGTACGTACCAATGAGCAGTTCTTC
CASSLGLAGTVRTNEQFF
>TRBJ2-1|TRBV2|NA|NA
TGTGCCAGCAGTGGCGGGACCCTGATTTACAATGAGCAGTTCTTC
CASSGGTLIYNEQFF
>TRBJ1-4|TRBV7-8|NA|NA
TGTGCCAGCAGCTCCGTATGGCAGGGCAGGGGAGACGAAAAACTGTTTTTT
CASSSVWQGRGDEKLFF
>TRBJ2-7|TRBV9|NA|TRBD1
TGTGCCAGCAGCGGGGGACAGGGAATTCACGAGCAGTACTTC
CASSGGQGIHEQYF
>TRBJ2-1|TRBV19|NA|TRBD2
TGTGCCAGTAGTTCGAGCGGGATGGGAGTGGAGCAGTTCTTC
CASSSSGMGVEQFF
>TRBJ1-4|TRBV6-7|NA|NA
TGTGCCAGCAGGTCGGGGGAAAAACTGTTTTTT
CASRSGEKLFF
>TRBJ2-7|TRBV6-1|once|TRBD2
TGTGCCAGCAGAGAACTAGCGGGAGGGCCCTACGAGCAGTACTTC
CASRELAGGPYEQYF
>TRBJ2-5|TRBV27|NA|TRBD1
TGTGCCAGCAGTGCCGGGACAGGGGGTGGGACCCAGTACTTC
CASSAGTGGGTQYF
>TRBJ2-1|TRBV5-1|once|NA
TGCGCCAGCAGCCCCCCAAGCCCCCTAAACAATGAGCAGTTCTTC
CASSPPSPLNNEQFF
>TRBJ1-6|TRBV6-5|NA|NA
TGTGCCAGCAGTTACTCCAGGGACGGGGCACCCCTCCACTTT
CASSYSRDGAPLHF
>TRBJ1-2|TRBV9|NA|TRBD1
TGTGCCAGCAGCCCGGACAGGGCAAACTATGGCTACACCTTC
CASSPDRANYGYTF
>TRBJ1-5|TRBV4-1|NA|NA
TGCGCCAGCAGCCAAGATCCGGTCAATCAGCCCCAGCATTTT
CASSQDPVNQPQHF